A single sample is the source of the 26 T cell receptor beta chains below, sequenced in a study of blood T cell repertoires in COVID-19. Clones were read by immunoSEQ multiplex PCR, and TCRdb kept only the in-frame ones, dropping some. The data show about 98,000 clones, 70% to 90% seen once. Specimen: peripheral blood. All receptors come from a man between 65 and 85 years old with acute or convalescent COVID-19.

The V gene is TRBV6-5, the J gene TRBJ2-3; D may be TRBD2 (6 bases). V dropped 5 bases and J dropped 0 bases, with 12 bases sitting between them. Germline lookup yields CDR1 MNHEY and CDR2 SVGAGI. CDR3 length equals 15 residues. CDR3 protein: CASSLSGKSTDTQYF. The CDR3 nucleotides read TGTGCCAGCAGTCTTAGCGGAAAGAGCACAGATACGCAGTATTTT.

The rearrangement links TRBV19 to TRBJ1-6; D uncertain. Trimming shortened V by 8 bases and J by 4 bases, and 12 bases separated the two germline ends. This CDR3 contains 14 residues. Germline V gene data show CDR1 as LNHDA and CDR2 as SQIVND (reference sequence). The CDR3 here is CASLGERYNSPLHF. The CDR3 DNA follows: TGTGCCAGTTTAGGAGAGCGATATAATTCACCCCTCCACTTT. The whole variable domain, remainder taken from reference TRBV19 and TRBJ1-6, is DGGITQSPKYLFRKEGQNVTLSCEQNLNHDAMYWYRQDPGQGLRLIYYSQIVNDFQKGDIAEGYSVSREKKESFPLTVTSAQKNPTAFYLCASLGERYNSPLHFGNGTRLTVT.

V is TRBV6-5 and J is TRBJ2-2; unclear D gene. Germline lookup yields CDR1 MNHEY and CDR2 SVGAGI. Trimming took 2 bases from V and 10 from J, leaving 14 bases between them. The length of the CDR3 is 14 residues. The chain's CDR3 is CASSYHDLSVELFF. DNA for the CDR3: TGTGCCAGCAGTTACCACGATTTATCAGTGGAGCTGTTTTTT.

This chain links TRBV10-3 with TRBJ1-2; D remains unclear. V was cut by 2 bases and J by 2 bases, with 6 bases left in between. Germline V gene lookup returns CDR1 ENHRY and CDR2 SYGVKD. This CDR3 is built from 13 residues. CDR3 nucleotide sequence: TGTGCCATCAGTGAGGAGAGAAACTATGGCTACACCTTC. Amino acids: CAISEERNYGYTF.

The chain joins TRBV5-4 to TRBJ1-1, with 9 bases matching TRBD1. The germline CDR1 and CDR2 sequences are SGHNT and YYREEE (reference sequence). Unmatched junction bases numbered 8, after V lost 5 bases and J lost 6 bases. This CDR3 has 14 residues. CDR3 DNA: TGTGCCAGCAGTTTACAGGGGGCCCTGGCTGAAGCTTTCTTT. Its protein product is CASSLQGALAEAFF.

The rearrangement joins TRBV9 to TRBJ1-3, with D hard to call. Germline lookup yields CDR1 SGDLS and CDR2 YYNGEE. The length of the CDR3 is 15 residues. Trimming pared 4 bases from V and 1 base from J, leaving 12 bases between. Here the CDR3 DNA reads TGTGCCAGCAGCACCATGGGGAGTTCTGGAAACACCATATATTTT. Translation: CASSTMGSSGNTIYF.

The chain joins TRBV5-5 to TRBJ1-6; D is uncertain. V lost 1 base to trimming and J lost 5 bases, with 7 bases between them. Germline V gives CDR1 SGHKS, CDR2 YYEKEE (reference sequence). The CDR3 is made up of 14 amino acids. The CDR3 sequence is CASSLLGDNSPLHF. DNA of the CDR3: TGTGCCAGCAGCTTGTTAGGAGATAATTCACCCCTCCACTTT.

The chain has TRBV9 and TRBJ2-1, with TRBD2 as a possible D gene (5 bases). Trimming took 0 bases from V and 9 from J, leaving 10 bases between them. There are 13 residues in the CDR3. Germline V gives CDR1 SGDLS, CDR2 YYNGEE. CDR3 amino acids: CASSVVLDSEQFF. In nucleotides, the CDR3 is TGTGCCAGCAGCGTAGTACTAGATAGTGAGCAGTTCTTC. Full variable domain (remainder filled in from reference TRBV9 and TRBJ2-1): DSGVTQTPKHLITATGQRVTLRCSPRSGDLSVYWYQQSLDQGLQFLIQYYNGEERAKGNILERFSAQQFPDLHSELNLSSLELGDSALYFCASSVVLDSEQFFGPGTRLTVL.

This clone was picked up a small number of times. This chain connects TRBV19 to TRBJ1-1; 7 bases match TRBD1. The CDR3 length is 14 residues. The germline gives CDR1 LNHDA, CDR2 SQIVND (reference sequence). J lost 4 bases, V lost 3 bases, and 5 bases had no gene match. As DNA, the CDR3 is TGTGCCAGTAGTATTACAGGGGCGGGCACTGAAGCTTTCTTT. Residues: CASSITGAGTEAFF.

The chain links TRBV11-2 to TRBJ2-3, with D tentatively TRBD1 (5 bases). This CDR3 spans 13 amino acids. V was shortened by 2 bases and J by 3 bases, with 6 bases between the two germline ends. The germline gives CDR1 SGHAT, CDR2 FQNNGV. The CDR3 DNA follows: TGTGCCAGCAGCTTAACAGGAACAGATACGCAGTATTTT. As protein: CASSLTGTDTQYF.

The J gene is TRBJ1-2, the V gene TRBV6-6; 12 nucleotides agree with TRBD1. Trimming at V came to 4 bases and at J to 6 bases, leaving 3 bases not matched to a gene. The V gene's germline CDR1 is MNHNY and CDR2 SVGAGI (reference sequence). CDR3 length equals 14 residues. CDR3 nucleotides: TGTGCCAGCAGTTTCGGGACAGGGGGCGATGGCTACACCTTC. This sequence encodes CASSFGTGGDGYTF.

This clone was seen once. This chain uses TRBV7-6 with TRBJ2-5; TRBD2 aligns across 10 bases. Trimming at V came to 3 bases and at J to 5 bases, leaving 12 bases not matched to a gene. This CDR3 is 17 amino acids long. The germline gives CDR1 SGHVS, CDR2 FNYEAQ. The chain's CDR3 is CASSFRPSGGAGETQYF. The CDR3 nucleotides read TGTGCCAGCAGCTTCCGCCCGAGCGGGGGGGCCGGGGAGACCCAGTACTTC.

The sample holds one count of this clone. The rearrangement uses TRBV2 and TRBJ2-5; TRBD2 matches 7 bases. The J segment lost 1 base and the V segment lost 0 bases, leaving 5 bases of the junction unmatched. This CDR3 is built from 16 residues. Germline V gives CDR1 SNHLY, CDR2 FYNNEI. The CDR3 protein is CASSEALREAQETQYF. CDR3 nucleotides: TGTGCCAGCAGTGAAGCGCTTCGGGAGGCCCAAGAGACCCAGTACTTC. The full variable domain, its missing parts supplied by reference TRBV2 and TRBJ2-5, is EPEVTQTPSHQVTQMGQEVILRCVPISNHLYFYWYRQILGQKVEFLVSFYNNEISEKSEIFDDQFSVERPDGSNFTLKIRSTKLEDSAMYFCASSEALREAQETQYFGPGTRLLVL.

As concerns this clone: The same CDR3 also results from other DNA sequences found in this sample. The CDR3 reads CSVEQGGYGYTF. CDR3 DNA: TGCAGCGTTGAACAGGGCGGCTATGGCTACACCTTC. The chain employs TRBV29-1 and TRBJ1-2, with D perhaps TRBD1 (5 bases). Trimming removed 2 bases at V and 4 bases at J, with 8 bases between. Looked up from germline, CDR1 is SQVTM and CDR2 is ANQGSEA. This CDR3 region has 12 residues.

The chain recombines TRBV7-8 with TRBJ2-1, with TRBD2 identical over 9 bases. Germline CDR1 and CDR2: SGHVS and FQNEAQ. The junction had 5 bases not matched to a gene; V was cut back by 1 base and J by 1 base. The CDR3 has 17 amino acids. CDR3 sequence reads: CASSLEAGGPSYNEQFF. The DNA of the CDR3 is TGTGCCAGCAGCTTAGAGGCGGGGGGGCCGTCCTACAATGAGCAGTTCTTC.

J is TRBJ2-1 and V is TRBV7-9; 13 nucleotides line up with TRBD2. CDR3 length equals 17 residues. Trimming removed 1 base from V and 7 bases from J; junction bases left unmatched: 7. Germline V gives CDR1 SEHNR, CDR2 FQNEAQ (reference sequence). The DNA for the CDR3 is TGTGCCAGCAGCTTAGGGGGACTAGCGGGGTCGATTAATGAGCAGTTCTTC. It yields the protein CASSLGGLAGSINEQFF.

The rearrangement joins TRBV5-8 to TRBJ1-2, with 10 bases fitting TRBD1. V lost 0 bases to trimming and J lost 2 bases; unmatched junction nucleotides: 1. CDR1 is SGHTS and CDR2 is YDEGEE in the germline V gene. The CDR3 extends over 15 amino acids. The CDR3 DNA sequence: TGTGCCAGCAGCTTGGGACAGGGGGCAAACTATGGCTACACCTTC. Its protein is CASSLGQGANYGYTF.

The chain joins TRBV19 to TRBJ1-5; 7 bases are shared with TRBD1. The germline gives CDR1 LNHDA, CDR2 SQIVND (reference sequence). The junction had 6 bases not matched to a gene; V was cut back by 5 bases and J by 2 bases. The CDR3 consists of 15 residues. The CDR3: CASSSQGGGNQPQHF. The CDR3, as DNA: TGTGCCAGTAGTTCCCAGGGGGGCGGCAATCAGCCCCAGCATTTT.

There are a few counts of this clone. This chain links TRBV18 with TRBJ1-4; 8 positions agree with TRBD1. The trim removed 6 bases at V and 8 bases at J, leaving 11 bases unmatched. CDR3 length: 15 amino acids. Per germline, CDR1 KGHSH and CDR2 LQKENI. The DNA of the CDR3 is TGTGCCAGCTCGGGAGACGGACAGGGTACGGAAAAACTGTTTTTT. Protein sequence: CASSGDGQGTEKLFF.

V usage is TRBV2 and J usage is TRBJ2-2; the match to TRBD2 covers 7 bases. CDR1 and CDR2 from the germline V gene are SNHLY and FYNNEI. V lost 6 bases and J lost 2; bases outside the gene matches: 6. This CDR3 contains 15 residues. This CDR3 reads CASRAGTINTGELFF. The CDR3 coding sequence is TGTGCCAGCAGGGCCGGGACTATAAACACCGGGGAGCTGTTTTTT.

The chain combines TRBV19 with TRBJ1-5; D is perhaps TRBD1 (6 bases). Germline CDR1 is LNHDA and CDR2 is SQIVND (reference sequence). CDR3 length: 12 residues. Trimming cost V 3 bases and J 12 bases, with 12 bases left between them. This CDR3 reads CASSIGGTNQHF. In DNA, the CDR3 is TGTGCCAGTAGTATCGGTGGGACAAACCAGCATTTT.

The chain has TRBV5-1 and TRBJ1-4; 7 bases align to TRBD1. With 9 bases clipped from V and 3 bases from J, the junction kept 5 bases outside the gene matches. The CDR3 spans 13 residues. Germline loops: CDR1 SGHRS, CDR2 YFSETQ. The DNA of the CDR3 is TGCGCCACCACGACAGGGCCTAATGAAAAACTGTTTTTT. Translation: CATTTGPNEKLFF.

For the CDR3, the DNA is TGTGCCAGCAGCTTGGCGGGGGGGACTAGCGAGCAGTTCTTC. Protein sequence: CASSLAGGTSEQFF. The chain is built from TRBV5-4 and TRBJ2-1; TRBD2 matches at 9 bases. Germline V gene sequence: CDR1 SGHNT, CDR2 YYREEE (reference sequence). J was trimmed by 10 bases and V by 0 bases; bases with no gene match: 5. The CDR3 extends over 14 amino acids.

This clone was observed a few times. V is TRBV27 and J is TRBJ2-3, with 7 bases matching TRBD1. V dropped 3 bases and J dropped 3; count of bases not matched to a gene: 9. The germline gives CDR1 MNHEY, CDR2 SMNVEV (reference sequence). The CDR3 has 16 amino acids. Written as DNA, the CDR3 is TGTGCCAGCAGTTTCCTTACAGGGGTTGTAACAGATACGCAGTATTTT. Residues: CASSFLTGVVTDTQYF.

The genes are TRBV11-2 and TRBJ1-2; a weak D match, TRBD1 (6 bases). Between the trimmed V and J ends, which lost 2 bases and 4 bases, there was a span of 14 bases. CDR3 length: 15 amino acids. Germline V gene sequence: CDR1 SGHAT, CDR2 FQNNGV. CDR3 coding DNA: TGTGCCAGCAGCTTATCGGGGGGCGCGAGCTATGGCTACACCTTC. Encoded protein: CASSLSGGASYGYTF.

The V gene is TRBV7-9, the J gene TRBJ1-2; tentative D call: TRBD1 (5 bases). Trimming removed 5 bases at V and 3 bases at J, with 7 bases between. Looked up from germline, CDR1 is SEHNR and CDR2 is FQNEAQ (reference sequence). The CDR3 extends over 12 amino acids. The CDR3 loop reads CASSKTDYGYTF. The CDR3 nucleotides are TGTGCCAGCAGCAAGACAGACTATGGCTACACCTTC.